The 32 T cell receptor beta chains reported below all come from one sample, sequenced in a study of response to subunit inactivated influenza vaccine. TCRdb re-called the RT-PCR reads with MiXCR, one entry per CDR3 protein. The sample shows roughly 150,000 distinct CDR3 sequences, approximately 11% of them seen only once. The specimen comprised non-naive T cells sorted from PBMCs, sampled roughly 48 days after vaccination. Receptor source: a man aged 50 to 59 who received an inactivated influenza vaccine.

The chain has TRBV5-6 and TRBJ2-5; maybe TRBD2 (5 bases). Germline V gene data show CDR1 as SGHDT and CDR2 as YYEEEE. Trimming stripped 0 bases from V and 7 bases from J, with 28 bases between. The CDR3 runs 19 residues. The CDR3 protein is CASSLVPSQVSGRGATQYF. The CDR3, as DNA: TGTGCCAGCAGCTTGGTCCCGTCCCAGGTTTCTGGGAGAGGAGCGACCCAGTACTTC.

This chain connects TRBV21-1 to TRBJ2-2; the table calls TRBD1, which could not be checked here. TRBV21-1 is noted as a pseudogene. The CDR3 has 15 residues. The CDR3 nucleotides read TGTGCCAGCAGAGACGGGACAGGGGGCACCGGGGAGCTGTTTTTT. As protein: CASRDGTGGTGELFF.

Only a few counts were recorded for this clonotype. The genes are TRBV28 and TRBJ1-1; TRBD1 might be the D (5 bases). CDR1 and CDR2 (germline): MDHEN, SYDVKM. V lost 3 bases to trimming and J lost 4 bases, with 18 bases between them. CDR3 size: 16 residues. The CDR3 nucleotides read TGTGCCAGCAGTTTGGGGGGAAAGGGGCGGGTCACTGAAGCTTTCTTT. This codes for CASSLGGKGRVTEAFF.

This clonotype was detected a few times. The J gene is TRBJ1-4, the V gene TRBV7-2; 9 bases are a match to TRBD1. J was trimmed by 9 bases and V by 5 bases; bases with no gene match: 7. The CDR3 consists of 14 residues. The V gene's germline CDR1 is SGHTA and CDR2 FQGNSA. The CDR3 sequence: CASSQTGGRKKLFF. The CDR3 nucleotides read TGTGCCAGCAGCCAGACAGGGGGTAGGAAAAAACTGTTTTTT.

This clonotype was observed at least ten times. J is TRBJ1-1 and V is TRBV20-1; perhaps TRBD1 as D (6 bases). Between the trimmed V and J ends, which lost 1 base and 5 bases, there was a span of 14 bases. The CDR3 runs to 14 residues. Germline CDR1 is DFQATT and CDR2 is SNEGSKA (reference sequence). The CDR3: CSARAGGSGTEAFF. CDR3 DNA: TGCAGTGCTAGAGCGGGGGGCTCAGGGACTGAAGCTTTCTTT.

The chain combines TRBV20-1 with TRBJ1-1, with 7 bases fitting TRBD1. Per the germline V gene, CDR1 is DFQATT and CDR2 is SNEGSKA (reference sequence). This CDR3 is built from 16 residues. V lost 1 base and J lost 2; bases outside the gene matches: 10. This CDR3 reads CSARGVTGTANTEAFF. The CDR3 DNA sequence: TGCAGTGCTAGAGGAGTAACGGGGACAGCTAACACTGAAGCTTTCTTT.

This clonotype was detected ten times or more. V is TRBV10-3 and J is TRBJ2-1; TRBD1 matches at 10 bases. The ends lost 11 bases at V and 3 bases at J; junction bases unmatched: 4. This CDR3 has 13 amino acids. Germline CDR1 ENHRY, CDR2 SYGVKD. This CDR3 reads CAARDRGYNEQFF. The CDR3 DNA sequence: TGTGCCGCTCGGGACAGGGGCTACAATGAGCAGTTCTTC.

The rearrangement joins TRBV7-8 to TRBJ2-7; TRBD2 might be the D (6 bases). Germline V gene sequence: CDR1 SGHVS, CDR2 FQNEAQ. The CDR3 is made up of 13 amino acids. V shed 5 bases and J shed 5 bases, with 13 bases lying between them. The CDR3 protein is CASSPVAGHEQYF. The CDR3 DNA reads as TGTGCCAGCAGCCCGGTCGCGGGGCACGAGCAGTACTTC.

The chain joins TRBV5-4 to TRBJ2-3; D is ambiguous. Germline V gene data show CDR1 as SGHNT and CDR2 as YYREEE (reference sequence). The V gene lost 0 bases and the J gene lost 6 bases, with 2 bases spanning the gap. This CDR3 contains 11 residues. CDR3 sequence reads: CASSLDDTQYF. The CDR3 region has the DNA TGTGCCAGCAGCTTGGATGATACGCAGTATTTT.

This clonotype was counted at least ten times. An end of the junction differs from the germline gene, which may be a read error. The CDR3 DNA sequence: TGTGCCAGCAGTAAAGCGGGAGGGTTATCTAGCACAGATACGCAGTATTTT. Protein: CASSKAGGLSSTDTQYF. The chain uses TRBV6-1 and TRBJ2-3, with 10 positions matching TRBD2. The CDR3 length is 17 residues. CDR1 and CDR2 (germline): MNHNS, SASEGT.

The chain links TRBV20-1 to TRBJ2-7; 8 nucleotides match TRBD1. In germline, CDR1 is DFQATT, CDR2 SNEGSKA (reference sequence). CDR3 length: 13 residues. The junction had 4 bases not matched to a gene; V was cut back by 0 bases and J by 6 bases. CDR3 sequence reads: CSAREDRALEQYF. In DNA, the CDR3 is TGCAGTGCTAGAGAGGACAGGGCTCTCGAGCAGTACTTC.

The chain has TRBV5-6 and TRBJ2-2, with 13 bases aligning to TRBD2. The CDR3 runs 20 residues. Germline CDR1 SGHDT, CDR2 YYEEEE. J was trimmed by 5 bases and V by 4 bases; bases with no gene match: 17. The CDR3 sequence: CASSLNLLAGGRFSTGELFF. CDR3 nucleotides: TGTGCCAGCAGCCTGAACTTACTAGCGGGAGGGAGATTTAGTACCGGGGAGCTGTTTTTT.

The chain carries TRBV6-5 and TRBJ1-1; D is undetermined. This CDR3 has 16 amino acids. Trimming left V 4 bases short and J 5 bases short, with 20 bases between. Per germline, CDR1 MNHEY and CDR2 SVGAGI. Written as DNA, the CDR3 is TGTGCCAGCAGTTTCGGAGTAAGGGTGCCGCGGACTGAAGCTTTCTTT. It encodes CASSFGVRVPRTEAFF.

The chain combines TRBV28 with TRBJ2-7, with 7 bases lining up with TRBD1. CDR1 MDHEN and CDR2 SYDVKM come from the germline V gene. The V segment lost 1 base and the J segment 6 bases; nucleotides outside the gene matches: 6. The CDR3 is 14 residues long. CDR3 sequence (DNA): TGTGCCAGCAGTTTATCCGCGACAGGGTCCGAGCAGTACTTC. This codes for CASSLSATGSEQYF. Using reference TRBV28 and TRBJ2-7 for the parts outside the CDR3, the full variable domain is DVKVTQSSRYLVKRTGEKVFLECVQDMDHENMFWYRQDPGLGLRLIYFSYDVKMKEKGDIPEGYSVSREKKERFSLILESASTNQTSMYLCASSLSATGSEQYFGPGTRLTVT.

This clonotype was recorded a few times. This chain links TRBV14 with TRBJ2-1, with 9 nucleotides matching TRBD2. This CDR3 is 15 amino acids long. Germline CDR1 SGHDN, CDR2 FVKESK. V gave up 4 bases and J gave up 3 bases; unmatched junction bases: 4. The CDR3 coding sequence is TGTGCCAGCAGCCTGGGACTAGCCTACTACAATGAGCAGTTCTTC. As protein: CASSLGLAYYNEQFF.

J is TRBJ1-6 and V is TRBV20-1; D ambiguous. The CDR3 loop spans 14 amino acids. Looked up from germline, CDR1 is DFQATT and CDR2 is SNEGSKA (reference sequence). V lost 3 bases, J lost 8 bases, and 14 bases lay in between. CDR3 in amino acids: CSARDGSNYSPLHF. For the CDR3, the DNA is TGCAGTGCTAGGGACGGGAGTAATTATTCACCCCTCCACTTT.

The chain joins TRBV4-3 to TRBJ2-1; weak D call: TRBD1 (5 bases). CDR1 is LGHNA and CDR2 is YSLEER in the germline V gene. V was pared by 4 bases and J by 8 bases, with 18 bases between. The CDR3 extends over 15 amino acids. CDR3 loop: CASSLHGHTGDEQFF. CDR3 sequence (DNA): TGCGCCAGCAGCCTCCACGGACATACGGGCGATGAGCAGTTCTTC.

The rearrangement links TRBV20-1 to TRBJ2-1; TRBD2 might be the D (7 bases). The CDR3 runs 15 residues. The V end was cut by 5 bases, the J end by 5 bases, with 19 bases between. Looked up from germline, CDR1 is DFQATT and CDR2 is SNEGSKA (reference sequence). CDR3 protein: CSAEQGRGVHNEQFF. The CDR3 DNA sequence: TGCAGTGCTGAACAGGGACGGGGGGTGCACAATGAGCAGTTCTTC.

This clonotype came up many times. J is TRBJ1-5 and V is TRBV18; 9 nucleotides match TRBD1. CDR3 size: 13 residues. The V gene end was trimmed by 5 bases and the J gene end by 7 bases; junction bases not matched to a gene: 3. Germline CDR1 KGHSH, CDR2 LQKENI. The CDR3, as DNA: TGTGCCAGCTCAAGGGACAGGGAACAGCCCCAGCATTTT. Its translation is CASSRDREQPQHF.

This clonotype was counted only a few times. The chain has TRBV7-9 and TRBJ1-4; D not certain. The germline V gene encodes CDR1 SEHNR and CDR2 FQNEAQ (reference sequence). This CDR3 comprises 13 residues. V was trimmed by 1 base and J by 8 bases, leaving 8 bases between them. CDR3 residues: CASSLGLMEKLFF. As DNA, the CDR3 is TGTGCCAGCAGCTTAGGGCTCATGGAAAAACTGTTTTTT.

The chain couples TRBV7-2 to TRBJ2-7, with a tentative D call TRBD2 (5 bases). CDR3 length equals 15 residues. In germline, CDR1 is SGHTA, CDR2 FQGNSA. V lost 5 bases, J lost 3 bases, and 17 bases lay in between. The CDR3 bases are TGTGCCAGCAGCCCCTCCGCCCATAGCGTCTACGAGCAGTACTTC. Residues: CASSPSAHSVYEQYF.

The rearrangement joins TRBV20-1 to TRBJ2-7; 9 bases fit TRBD1. This CDR3 region has 13 residues. Germline CDR1 reads DFQATT; CDR2 reads SNEGSKA (reference sequence). The V gene end was trimmed by 6 bases and the J gene end by 3 bases; junction bases not matched to a gene: 6. The CDR3 reads CSATDRGYYEQYF. CDR3 in DNA: TGCAGTGCCACCGACAGGGGGTACTACGAGCAGTACTTC.

The sample holds a few counts of this clonotype. The chain is built from TRBV6-4 and TRBJ1-1; D not certain. Germline V CDR1 and CDR2: MRHNA, SNTAGT. V lost 4 bases to trimming and J lost 6 bases, with 18 bases between them. This CDR3 is 15 amino acids long. CDR3 bases: TGTGCCAGCAGTGCCCCCCTGAAACATATTTCTGAAGCTTTCTTT. Translation: CASSAPLKHISEAFF.

This clonotype was detected ten times or more. The V call is TRBV5-1, the J call TRBJ2-5; TRBD2 agrees at 9 bases. Germline V gives CDR1 SGHRS, CDR2 YFSETQ. The CDR3 length is 16 residues. V lost 0 bases to trimming and J lost 5 bases; unmatched junction nucleotides: 8. The CDR3 here is CASSLGSGSFGETQYF. The CDR3 DNA reads TGCGCCAGCAGCTTGGGTAGCGGGAGTTTCGGGGAGACCCAGTACTTC.

The chain joins TRBV7-8 to TRBJ1-3; D call uncertain. CDR3 length equals 13 residues. V was shortened by 4 bases and J by 4 bases, with 8 bases between the two germline ends. The germline gives CDR1 SGHVS, CDR2 FQNEAQ. The CDR3 spells CASSSAGGNTIYF. Written as DNA, the CDR3 is TGTGCCAGCAGCTCGGCGGGGGGAAACACCATATATTTT.

J is TRBJ2-7 and V is TRBV20-1; perhaps TRBD2 as D (6 bases). Germline CDR1 and CDR2: DFQATT and SNEGSKA (reference sequence). The V gene lost 3 bases and the J gene lost 5 bases, with 17 bases spanning the gap. The CDR3 totals 14 residues. The CDR3, as DNA: TGCAGTGCTAGCGCGGGACGGCGTGGGGACGAGCAGTACTTC. It specifies CSASAGRRGDEQYF.

This clonotype was found many times. This chain uses TRBV2 with TRBJ2-2; TRBD1 matches at 10 bases. The junction had 4 bases not matched to a gene; V was cut back by 6 bases and J by 0 bases. The germline gives CDR1 SNHLY, CDR2 FYNNEI. CDR3 length: 16 amino acids. This CDR3 reads CASRKTGGPNTGELFF. The CDR3 coding sequence is TGTGCCAGCAGGAAGACAGGGGGCCCGAACACCGGGGAGCTGTTTTTT.

This clonotype was seen many times. The rearrangement joins TRBV6-2 or TRBV6-3 to TRBJ2-3; 14 bases fit TRBD2. Germline assignment: CDR1 MNHEY and CDR2 SVGEGT. The V gene end was trimmed by 6 bases and the J gene end by 6 bases; junction bases not matched to a gene: 5. The CDR3 length is 15 residues. CDR3 region: CASRKGLAGVDTQYF. CDR3 bases: TGTGCCAGCAGAAAGGGACTAGCGGGAGTGGATACGCAGTATTTT.

At least ten counts were recorded for this clonotype. J is TRBJ2-2 and V is TRBV4-2; 12 nucleotides align to TRBD2. Losses at the gene ends were 2 bases for V and 0 bases for J; bases not matched to a gene: 1. The CDR3 is 17 amino acids. Germline-derived CDR1 and CDR2 are LGHNA and YNFKEQ. CDR3 sequence: CASSQLAGGPNTGELFF. CDR3 in DNA: TGTGCCAGCAGCCAACTAGCGGGGGGGCCGAACACCGGGGAGCTGTTTTTT.

This clonotype was seen repeatedly, ten times or more. J is TRBJ2-1 and V is TRBV11-2; 8 nucleotides line up with TRBD2. The CDR3 has 18 residues. With V trimmed by 5 bases and J by 6 bases, 18 bases remained unmatched. Germline lookup yields CDR1 SGHAT and CDR2 FQNNGV. The CDR3 DNA reads TGTGCCAGCAGCGAGTCCGGGACTAGTACCGTTGGGGCCAATGAGCAGTTCTTC. Its translation is CASSESGTSTVGANEQFF.

The sample holds a few counts of this clonotype. The CDR3, as DNA: TGTGCCATCAGTGAGTATCGGACAGACACCGGGGAGCTGTTTTTT. Protein: CAISEYRTDTGELFF. The chain couples TRBV10-3 to TRBJ2-2; D is possibly TRBD1 (6 bases). The length of the CDR3 is 15 residues. CDR1 ENHRY and CDR2 SYGVKD come from the germline V gene. Between the trimmed V and J ends, which lost 1 base and 3 bases, there was a span of 9 bases.

There are a few counts of this clonotype. This chain links TRBV27 with TRBJ1-6; 9 bases are a match to TRBD1. The CDR3 loop spans 15 amino acids. V trimming: 6 bases; J trimming: 3 bases; junction bases outside the gene matches: 3. Germline V CDR1 and CDR2: MNHEY, SMNVEV (reference sequence). The CDR3 coding sequence is TGTGCCAGCAGGGTGACAGGGGGCTATAATTCACCCCTCCACTTT. This encodes CASRVTGGYNSPLHF.